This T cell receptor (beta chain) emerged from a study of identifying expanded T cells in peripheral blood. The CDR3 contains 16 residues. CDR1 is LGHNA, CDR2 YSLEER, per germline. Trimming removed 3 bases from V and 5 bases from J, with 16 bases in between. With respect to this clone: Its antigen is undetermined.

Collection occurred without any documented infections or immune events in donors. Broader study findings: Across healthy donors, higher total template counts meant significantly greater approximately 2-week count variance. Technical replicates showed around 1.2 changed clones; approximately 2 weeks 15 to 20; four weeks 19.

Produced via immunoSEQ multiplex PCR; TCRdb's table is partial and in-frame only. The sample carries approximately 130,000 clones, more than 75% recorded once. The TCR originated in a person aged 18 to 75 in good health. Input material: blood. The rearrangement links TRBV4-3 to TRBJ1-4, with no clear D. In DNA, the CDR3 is TGCGCCAGCAGCCACGGTGCCTCGCAGGTCAATGAAAAACTGTTTTTT. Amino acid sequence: CASSHGASQVNEKLFF.